In its sample, the clone carrying this T cell receptor beta chain was seen a few times. Germline values: CDR1 SGHNT, CDR2 YYREEE (reference sequence). The CDR3 is made up of 15 amino acids. V shed 4 bases, J shed 4 bases, and the junction held 3 bases outside the gene matches. These data originate in a study of blood T cell repertoires in COVID-19. Study as a whole: Acute and convalescent COVID-19 samples came from the United States, Italy and Spain.

Original handling: Amplification of reference gene primers was used by the study to estimate nucleated cell counts. Profiled with immunoSEQ multiplex PCR; TCRdb holds only in-frame clones, not every one. That table is the source of V, J and clone size, and D and trimming were worked out from the DNA. The sample has about 82,000 clones; about 78% are singletons. The receptor was derived from a man between 60 and 70 years old with COVID-19, enrolled during active disease. The chain carries TRBV5-4 and TRBJ1-3, with TRBD1 matching 12 bases. The sample taken for sequencing was peripheral blood. The CDR3 nucleotides read TGTGCCAGCAGCCGGGACAGGGGGCGAGGAAACACCATATATTTT. This codes for CASSRDRGRGNTIYF.